This T cell receptor (beta chain) was sequenced during a study of CD8 T cells in Susac syndrome. It was with random hexamers that about 0.45 to 1 ug RNA was reverse transcribed. In TCRdb, the immunoSEQ multiplex PCR reads were re-called with MiXCR into one record per CDR3 protein. The sample comprises approximately 190,000 distinct CDR3 sequences, around 96% of which are singletons, and roughly 0.094% rests with the top ten. This clonotype occurred once. The specimen sequenced was CD4+ T cells from PBMCs. The sequence was collected from a human donor with multiple sclerosis.

CDR3 loop: CASSSGRGSSYEQYF. CDR3 nucleotide sequence: TGTGCCAGCAGCTCCGGCAGGGGCAGCTCCTACGAGCAGTACTTC. The chain is built from TRBV11-2 and TRBJ2-7, with a weak D call TRBD1 (6 bases). Germline V gene sequence: CDR1 SGHAT, CDR2 FQNNGV. The CDR3 is made up of 15 amino acids. Trimming took off 4 bases at V and 0 bases at J, with 13 bases between the two ends.